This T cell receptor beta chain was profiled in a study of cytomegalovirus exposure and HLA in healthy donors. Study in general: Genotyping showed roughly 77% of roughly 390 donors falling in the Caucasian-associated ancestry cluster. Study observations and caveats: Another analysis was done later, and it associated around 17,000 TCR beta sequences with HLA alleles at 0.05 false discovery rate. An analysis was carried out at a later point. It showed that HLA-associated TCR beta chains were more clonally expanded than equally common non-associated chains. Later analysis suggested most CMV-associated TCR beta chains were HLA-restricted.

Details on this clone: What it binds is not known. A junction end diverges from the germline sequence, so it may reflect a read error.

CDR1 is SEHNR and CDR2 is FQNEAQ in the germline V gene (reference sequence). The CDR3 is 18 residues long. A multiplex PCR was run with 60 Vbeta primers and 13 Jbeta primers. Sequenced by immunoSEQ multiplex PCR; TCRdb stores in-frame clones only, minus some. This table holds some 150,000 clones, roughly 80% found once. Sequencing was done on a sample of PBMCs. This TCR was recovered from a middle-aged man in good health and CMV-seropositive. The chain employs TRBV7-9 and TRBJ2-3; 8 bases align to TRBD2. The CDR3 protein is CSSSSFLGREGNTDTQYF. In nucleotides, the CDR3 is TGTTCCAGCAGCTCCTTCCTAGGACGGGAGGGCAACACAGATACGCAGTATTTT.